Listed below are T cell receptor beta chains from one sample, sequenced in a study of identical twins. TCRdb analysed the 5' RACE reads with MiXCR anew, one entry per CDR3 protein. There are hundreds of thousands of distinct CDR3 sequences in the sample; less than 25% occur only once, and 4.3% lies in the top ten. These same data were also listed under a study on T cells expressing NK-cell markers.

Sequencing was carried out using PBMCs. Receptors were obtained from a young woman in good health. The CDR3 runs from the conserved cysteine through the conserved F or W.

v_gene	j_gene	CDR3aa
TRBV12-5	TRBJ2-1	CASGFEPESSYNEQFF
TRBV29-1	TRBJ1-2	CSVGEPRGVATF
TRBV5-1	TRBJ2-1	CASSIGQGLYNEQFF
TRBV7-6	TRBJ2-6	CASSHPLNVLTF
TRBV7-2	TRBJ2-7	CASSLEASGAYEQYF
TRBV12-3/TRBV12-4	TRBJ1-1	CASSSAETEAFF
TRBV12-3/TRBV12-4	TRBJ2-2	CASGKGGTIHGELFF
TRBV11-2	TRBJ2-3	CASSLVALHTQYF
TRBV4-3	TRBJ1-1	CASSQDSRRTEAFF
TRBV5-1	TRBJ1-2	CASSPGRQGRDGYTF
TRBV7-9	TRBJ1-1	CASSLVIEAFF
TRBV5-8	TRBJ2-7	CASTKRGGREQYF
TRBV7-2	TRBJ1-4	CASSLGVLAAEKLFF
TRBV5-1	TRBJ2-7	CASSRQALDYEQYF
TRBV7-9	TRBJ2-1	CASSFGQQQFF
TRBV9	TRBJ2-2	CASSAPVTGGELFF
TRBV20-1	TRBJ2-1	CSLASSGRGNEQFF
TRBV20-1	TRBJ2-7	CSASYQGIGYEQYF
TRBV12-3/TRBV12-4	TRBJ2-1	CASSFSGAGGREQFF
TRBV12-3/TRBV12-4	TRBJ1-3	CASSRGWNTIYF
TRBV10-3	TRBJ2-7	CAISESNEQYF
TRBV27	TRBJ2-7	CASSRRGRYEQYF
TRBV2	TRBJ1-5	CASSGSGRSNQPQHF
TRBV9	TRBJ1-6	CASSVDGGINSPLHF
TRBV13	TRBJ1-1	CASSEVVRGNTEAFF
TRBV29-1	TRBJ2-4	CSVEANKGQGFGTIQYF
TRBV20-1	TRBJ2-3	CSTAGITQYF
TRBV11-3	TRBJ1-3	CASSFGGTGKAENTIYF
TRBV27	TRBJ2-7	CASSFQGRGSYEQYF
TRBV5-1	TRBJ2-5	CASSLEGGRLTGTQYF
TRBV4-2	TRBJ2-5	CASSQSPETQYF